Listed below are T cell receptor beta chains from one sample, sequenced in a study of T cell responses to AZD1222 COVID-19 vaccine. The protocol was immunoSEQ multiplex PCR, while the TCRdb copy is restricted to in-frame clones and leaves out a portion. The data show 80,000 or so clones, around nine tenths seen once. Here the sequenced sample was peripheral blood, taken on day 0 of AZD1222 vaccination. These receptors were taken from an adult in good health. CDR3s include the opening cysteine and the closing phenylalanine or tryptophan. D genes are given only for firm matches. Clone size is shown for a subset of rows, as once, few, many or a class of expanded clone.

j_call | v_call | d_call | clone_size | cdr3_aa | cdr3_nt
TRBJ1-1 | TRBV19 | NA | NA | CASSIQGVTEAFF | TGTGCCAGTAGTATCCAGGGAGTCACTGAAGCTTTCTTT
TRBJ2-1 | TRBV6-4 | NA | NA | CASSDSDRPIDEQFF | TGTGCCAGCAGTGACTCCGACCGGCCAATAGATGAGCAGTTCTTC
TRBJ2-7 | TRBV6-2/TRBV6-3 | TRBD2 | NA | CASSYSAGETYEQYF | TGTGCCAGCAGTTACTCAGCGGGAGAGACCTACGAGCAGTACTTC
TRBJ1-2 | TRBV18 | NA | NA | CASSPPDGASLLTF | TGTGCCAGCTCACCACCGGATGGCGCCTCACTCCTCACCTTC
TRBJ2-7 | TRBV7-2 | NA | NA | CASSLAGLAEQYF | TGTGCCAGCAGCTTAGCGGGACTTGCCGAGCAGTACTTC
TRBJ2-7 | TRBV11-2 | TRBD2 | NA | CASSLDWTSGYEQYF | TGTGCCAGCAGCTTAGATTGGACTAGCGGCTACGAGCAGTACTTC
TRBJ2-1 | TRBV5-6 | TRBD2 | few | CASSPRLAGNEQFF | TGTGCCAGCAGTCCGAGGCTAGCGGGAAATGAGCAGTTCTTC
TRBJ2-7 | TRBV11-2 | TRBD2 | NA | CASSLLAGGSYEQYF | TGTGCCAGCAGCTTATTAGCGGGCGGCTCCTACGAGCAGTACTTC
TRBJ2-1 | TRBV7-9 | TRBD1 | NA | CASSLLGQGYNEQFF | TGTGCCAGCAGCTTACTAGGACAGGGGTACAATGAGCAGTTCTTC
TRBJ2-5 | TRBV19 | NA | NA | CASSRSQGSETQYF | TGTGCCAGTAGTCGTTCCCAGGGGAGTGAGACCCAGTACTTC
TRBJ2-7 | TRBV6-5 | TRBD2 | few | CASSMTSGSSYEQYF | TGTGCCAGCAGCATGACTAGCGGGAGCTCCTACGAGCAGTACTTC
TRBJ2-7 | TRBV12-5 | TRBD1 | few | CASGKGQPTHEQYF | TGTGCTAGTGGTAAGGGACAGCCTACTCACGAGCAGTACTTC
TRBJ1-5 | TRBV18 | NA | NA | CASSSRQADSNQPQHF | TGTGCCAGCTCAAGTCGACAGGCCGATAGCAATCAGCCCCAGCATTTT
TRBJ2-7 | TRBV11-1 | NA | few | CASSPGPSREQYF | TGTGCCAGCAGCCCAGGACCCAGTAGGGAGCAGTACTTC
TRBJ2-7 | TRBV6-6 | NA | NA | CASSYETALSYEQYF | TGTGCCAGCAGTTATGAGACCGCGCTCTCCTACGAGCAGTACTTC
TRBJ2-2 | TRBV7-2 | TRBD2 | NA | CASSFSAGGNTGELFF | TGTGCCAGCAGCTTCTCAGCGGGGGGGAACACCGGGGAGCTGTTTTTT
TRBJ2-3 | TRBV11-1 | TRBD2 | once | CASSLAPVSGGTDTQYF | TGTGCCAGCAGCTTAGCCCCGGTCAGCGGGGGCACAGATACGCAGTATTTT
TRBJ1-1 | TRBV14 | TRBD1 | NA | CASSIQGARGTEAFF | TGTGCCAGCAGCATACAGGGGGCTAGGGGCACTGAAGCTTTCTTT